This T cell receptor (beta chain) derives from a study of technical replicates of blood from a handful of donors. V was pared by 4 bases and J by 0 bases, with 10 bases between. The CDR3 runs to 15 residues. The germline V gene encodes CDR1 KGHSY and CDR2 FQNENV. The protocol was immunoSEQ multiplex PCR, while the TCRdb copy is restricted to in-frame clones and leaves out a portion. This table holds tens of thousands of clones, 93% found once. The J gene is TRBJ1-5, the V gene TRBV16; the D is unclear. The source of this sequence is a human donor in good health. Specimen: T cells isolated from PBMCs. The CDR3 loop is CASSRSDNSNQPQHF. CDR3 DNA sequence: TGTGCCAGCAGCCGTAGTGACAATAGCAATCAGCCCCAGCATTTT.